The present T cell receptor beta chain was sequenced within a study of blood T cell repertoires in COVID-19. Study as a whole: Italy, Spain and the United States were the sources of the convalescent and acute COVID-19 samples. In each case, the material was cDNA or gDNA derived from T cells, B-cell-depleted T cells, or PBMCs.

How the authors handled the data: Reference gene primer amplification gave estimated nucleated cell counts. Sequencing used immunoSEQ multiplex PCR; TCRdb keeps in-frame clones, though not all of them. V and J calls plus clone size are reproduced from that table; the DNA served to infer D and trimming. The sample carries approximately 200,000 clones, about 86% recorded once. Looked up from germline, CDR1 is LNHNV and CDR2 is YYDKDF (reference sequence). The V gene lost 7 bases and the J gene lost 12 bases, with 24 bases spanning the gap. CDR3 length: 15 amino acids. What was sequenced was peripheral blood. The chain is built from TRBV15 and TRBJ1-4; D call uncertain. The origin of this receptor is a woman in her twenties or thirties with active or convalescent COVID-19. The CDR3 is CATTLSTYGGVQLFF. In nucleotides, the CDR3 is TGTGCCACCACCTTATCTACCTACGGCGGGGTTCAACTGTTTTTT.